This T cell receptor beta chain was recovered during a study of post-analysis software for immune sequencing data. Study overall: Patients with relapsing-remitting, secondary progressive and progressive-relapsing multiple sclerosis courses were all represented. The study, taken as a whole, reports: TRBV segments more frequent in patients than in controls numbered roughly 5 and included TRBV5-6, TRBV5-1 and TRBV20-1. Controls showed significantly higher normalized Chao1 diversity than did multiple sclerosis patients. By F measure, strong co-clustering occurred among samples prepared in the same batch.

Unique-molecular-identifier-tagged TCR beta cDNA libraries were used. The authors obtained 400,000 to 600,000 cDNA molecules from about 0.94 to 9.7 million T cells. A single record per CDR3 protein comes from TCRdb applying MiXCR to the PCR reads. Of around 440,000 distinct CDR3 sequences listed, around 40% were seen once; the top ten hold about 12%. This clonotype was counted between two and nine times. Its specificity is not known. Trimming pared 3 bases from V and 4 bases from J, leaving 13 bases between. CDR1 is SQVTM and CDR2 is ANQGSEA in the germline V gene. The CDR3 loop spans 14 amino acids. The sample comprised blood. This sequence joins TRBV29-1 and TRBJ2-1; a weak D match, TRBD2 (5 bases). The sequence came from a girl aged 10 to 17 with multiple sclerosis. This chain's CDR3 is CSVDVGESYNEQFF. The CDR3 DNA sequence: TGCAGCGTTGACGTCGGGGAGTCTTACAATGAGCAGTTCTTC.